The rows below give T cell receptor beta chains drawn from one sample of a study of regulatory T cells in long-lasting Graves disease. TCRdb independently ran MiXCR on the multiplex PCR reads; one entry per CDR3 protein. In the table there are over 650,000 distinct CDR3 sequences, 25% to 35% of which are singletons. The sequenced sample was peripheral blood mononuclear cells (PBMCs), obtained when the disease was refractory, from a patient treated with antithyroid drugs. All receptors come from a female donor with Graves disease. CDR3s include the opening cysteine and the closing phenylalanine or tryptophan.

cdr3_length: 15; v_call: TRBV28; j_call: TRBJ1-1; cdr3_aa: CASSLTATENTEAFF
cdr3_length: 15; v_call: TRBV3-1; j_call: TRBJ1-2; cdr3_aa: CASSRLPGQSRGYTF
cdr3_length: 16; v_call: TRBV19; j_call: TRBJ2-7; cdr3_aa: CASSILPGAGDYEQYF
cdr3_length: 11; v_call: TRBV29-1; j_call: TRBJ1-1; cdr3_aa: CSGGQGAEAFF
cdr3_length: 16; v_call: TRBV5-1; j_call: TRBJ2-1; cdr3_aa: CASSLDTGASYNEQFF
cdr3_length: 15; v_call: TRBV5-6; j_call: TRBJ2-7; cdr3_aa: CASSRLAENIYEQYF
cdr3_length: 13; v_call: TRBV28; j_call: TRBJ2-7; cdr3_aa: CACRGEQGYEQYF
cdr3_length: 14; v_call: TRBV20-1; j_call: TRBJ2-5; cdr3_aa: CSAVRSGLQETQYF
cdr3_length: 11; v_call: TRBV29-1; j_call: TRBJ1-1; cdr3_aa: CSVARGGEAFF
cdr3_length: 15; v_call: TRBV6-1; j_call: TRBJ2-1; cdr3_aa: CASRGTSGRYNEQFF
cdr3_length: 15; v_call: TRBV6-1; j_call: TRBJ1-2; cdr3_aa: CASSDGVGSNYGYTF
cdr3_length: 14; v_call: TRBV19; j_call: TRBJ1-5; cdr3_aa: CASSDGGTNQPQHF
cdr3_length: 14; v_call: TRBV18; j_call: TRBJ1-5; cdr3_aa: CASSPLRGHQPQHF
cdr3_length: 14; v_call: TRBV6-1; j_call: TRBJ1-4; cdr3_aa: CASSEVWDGEKLFF
cdr3_length: 16; v_call: TRBV5-4; j_call: TRBJ1-1; cdr3_aa: CASSVPGTGGNTEAFF
cdr3_length: 19; v_call: TRBV12-3/TRBV12-4; j_call: TRBJ2-5; cdr3_aa: CASLPEESAGGGRQETQYF
cdr3_length: 14; v_call: TRBV5-1; j_call: TRBJ1-3; cdr3_aa: CASSSGRSGNTIYF
cdr3_length: 13; v_call: TRBV10-3; j_call: TRBJ1-1; cdr3_aa: CAIEAKMNTEAFF
cdr3_length: 12; v_call: TRBV7-9; j_call: TRBJ1-1; cdr3_aa: CASSLEVTKAFF
cdr3_length: 15; v_call: TRBV3-1; j_call: TRBJ2-5; cdr3_aa: CASSPSGLAKETQYF
cdr3_length: 15; v_call: TRBV5-4; j_call: TRBJ2-1; cdr3_aa: CASSLAGRADGEQFF
cdr3_length: 15; v_call: TRBV29-1; j_call: TRBJ1-2; cdr3_aa: CSVDPPLQGTSGYTF
cdr3_length: 14; v_call: TRBV11-2; j_call: TRBJ2-7; cdr3_aa: CASSDTSGRDEQYF
cdr3_length: 11; v_call: TRBV29-1; j_call: TRBJ1-1; cdr3_aa: CSVAVNTEAFF
cdr3_length: 15; v_call: TRBV7-8; j_call: TRBJ1-5; cdr3_aa: CASSLDLGADQPQHF
cdr3_length: 14; v_call: TRBV5-1; j_call: TRBJ1-2; cdr3_aa: CASSPPLVEYGYTF
cdr3_length: 19; v_call: TRBV6-4; j_call: TRBJ1-6; cdr3_aa: CASSTRTDTDLNYNSPLHF
cdr3_length: 14; v_call: TRBV28; j_call: TRBJ2-3; cdr3_aa: CASTEDLWSDTQYF
cdr3_length: 12; v_call: TRBV30; j_call: TRBJ1-2; cdr3_aa: CAWGGRHTGYTF
cdr3_length: 14; v_call: TRBV27; j_call: TRBJ2-1; cdr3_aa: CASGGRWGRNEQFF
cdr3_length: 13; v_call: TRBV12-5; j_call: TRBJ1-1; cdr3_aa: CASVRQLNTEAFF
cdr3_length: 14; v_call: TRBV12-3/TRBV12-4; j_call: TRBJ2-2; cdr3_aa: CASSPGREAGELFF
cdr3_length: 15; v_call: TRBV3-1; j_call: TRBJ1-2; cdr3_aa: CASSQGDNTGDGYTF
cdr3_length: 14; v_call: TRBV15; j_call: TRBJ1-1; cdr3_aa: CATSREIRDTEAFF
cdr3_length: 15; v_call: TRBV28; j_call: TRBJ2-7; cdr3_aa: CASRELLDGSYEQYF
cdr3_length: 19; v_call: TRBV20-1; j_call: TRBJ1-5; cdr3_aa: CSARAPQGPNTISNQPQHF
cdr3_length: 14; v_call: TRBV29-1; j_call: TRBJ1-4; cdr3_aa: CSVTQGARGEKLFF
cdr3_length: 15; v_call: TRBV19; j_call: TRBJ1-5; cdr3_aa: CASNNRGIAGQPQHF
cdr3_length: 13; v_call: TRBV30; j_call: TRBJ2-7; cdr3_aa: CAWSTSDSYEQYF
cdr3_length: 16; v_call: TRBV6-1; j_call: TRBJ2-6; cdr3_aa: CASSPDDLGGANVLTF
cdr3_length: 16; v_call: TRBV28; j_call: TRBJ2-7; cdr3_aa: CASSSLFGGNPYEQYF
cdr3_length: 17; v_call: TRBV9; j_call: TRBJ2-5; cdr3_aa: CASSAGLAQRGQETQYF
cdr3_length: 12; v_call: TRBV2; j_call: TRBJ2-7; cdr3_aa: CASSSESYEQYF
cdr3_length: 12; v_call: TRBV28; j_call: TRBJ1-1; cdr3_aa: CASRRQNTEAFF
cdr3_length: 15; v_call: TRBV7-9; j_call: TRBJ2-5; cdr3_aa: CASSLGETPQETQYF
cdr3_length: 15; v_call: TRBV10-3; j_call: TRBJ2-7; cdr3_aa: CAISDGLAGAIEQYF
cdr3_length: 17; v_call: TRBV6-5; j_call: TRBJ2-1; cdr3_aa: CASSYPSGLAVYNEQFF
cdr3_length: 14; v_call: TRBV15; j_call: -; cdr3_aa: CATSRPGPPYEQYF
cdr3_length: 15; v_call: TRBV2; j_call: TRBJ1-2; cdr3_aa: CASSESQAHTDGYTF
cdr3_length: 12; v_call: TRBV20-1; j_call: TRBJ2-7; cdr3_aa: CSARYDSYEQYF
cdr3_length: 15; v_call: TRBV19; j_call: TRBJ2-2; cdr3_aa: CASKTSGRDTGELFF
cdr3_length: 14; v_call: TRBV7-9; j_call: TRBJ1-2; cdr3_aa: CASSLILQTYGYTF
cdr3_length: 15; v_call: TRBV29-1; j_call: TRBJ1-3; cdr3_aa: CSVEERLLSGNTIYF
cdr3_length: 14; v_call: TRBV29-1; j_call: TRBJ2-2; cdr3_aa: CSGRAGRNTGELFF
cdr3_length: 15; v_call: TRBV6-1; j_call: TRBJ1-5; cdr3_aa: CASRSDRNSNQPQHF
cdr3_length: 18; v_call: TRBV28; j_call: TRBJ1-4; cdr3_aa: CASTRFGQGISADEKLFF
cdr3_length: 13; v_call: TRBV20-1; j_call: TRBJ2-7; cdr3_aa: CSARLGAGGEQYF